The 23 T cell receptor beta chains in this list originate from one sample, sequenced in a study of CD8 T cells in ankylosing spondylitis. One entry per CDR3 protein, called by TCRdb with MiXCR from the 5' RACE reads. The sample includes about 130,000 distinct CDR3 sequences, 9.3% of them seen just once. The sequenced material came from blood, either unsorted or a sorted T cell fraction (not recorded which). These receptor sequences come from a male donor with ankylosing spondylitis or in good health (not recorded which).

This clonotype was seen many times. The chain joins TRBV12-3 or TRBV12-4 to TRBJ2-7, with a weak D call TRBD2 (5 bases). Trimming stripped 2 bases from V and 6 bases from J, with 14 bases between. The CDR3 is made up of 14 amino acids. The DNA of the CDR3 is TGTGCCAGCAGTTTATCCACTAGTTCAACCGAGCAGTACTTC. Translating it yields CASSLSTSSTEQYF.

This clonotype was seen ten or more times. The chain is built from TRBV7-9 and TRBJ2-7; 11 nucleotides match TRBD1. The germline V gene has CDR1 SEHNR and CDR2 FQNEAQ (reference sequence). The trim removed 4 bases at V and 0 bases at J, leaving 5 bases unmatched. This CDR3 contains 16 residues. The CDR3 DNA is TGTGCCAGCAGCTCTGGGACAGGGGGGTTCTCCTACGAGCAGTACTTC. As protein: CASSSGTGGFSYEQYF.

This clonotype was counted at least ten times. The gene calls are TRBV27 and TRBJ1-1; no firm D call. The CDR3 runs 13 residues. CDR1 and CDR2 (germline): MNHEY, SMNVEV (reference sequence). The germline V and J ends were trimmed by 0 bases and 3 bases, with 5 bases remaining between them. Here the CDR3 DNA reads TGTGCCAGCAGTTTATCGGAGGACACTGAAGCTTTCTTT. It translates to CASSLSEDTEAFF.

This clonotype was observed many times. The CDR3 sequence: CASSLRGLDGMNTGELFF. The CDR3 DNA sequence: TGCGCCAGCAGCTTGAGAGGGTTAGACGGAATGAACACCGGGGAGCTGTTTTTT. V and J are TRBV5-1 and TRBJ2-2; the D gene is possibly TRBD2 (5 bases). V gave up 1 base and J gave up 1 base, with 17 bases separating them. Germline values: CDR1 SGHRS, CDR2 YFSETQ. The CDR3 runs to 18 residues.

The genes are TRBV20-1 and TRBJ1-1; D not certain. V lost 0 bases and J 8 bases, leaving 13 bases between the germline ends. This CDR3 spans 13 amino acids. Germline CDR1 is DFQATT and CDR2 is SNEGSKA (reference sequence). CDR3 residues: CSARDGRLTEAFF. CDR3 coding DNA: TGCAGTGCTAGAGACGGACGGCTGACCGAAGCTTTCTTT.

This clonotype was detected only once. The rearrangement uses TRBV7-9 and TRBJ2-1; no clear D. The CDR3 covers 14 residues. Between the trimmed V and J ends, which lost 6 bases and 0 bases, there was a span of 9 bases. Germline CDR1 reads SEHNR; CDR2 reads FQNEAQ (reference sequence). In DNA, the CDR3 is TGTGCCAGCAGGTCCATCAGCTCCTACAATGAGCAGTTCTTC. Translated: CASRSISSYNEQFF.

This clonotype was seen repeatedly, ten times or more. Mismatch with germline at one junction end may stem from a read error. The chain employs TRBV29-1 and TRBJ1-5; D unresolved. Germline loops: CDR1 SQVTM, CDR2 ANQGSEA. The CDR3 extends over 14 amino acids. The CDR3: CSVEEGSSDQPQHF. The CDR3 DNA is TGCAGCGTTGAAGAGGGGTCTAGCGATCAGCCCCAGCATTTT.

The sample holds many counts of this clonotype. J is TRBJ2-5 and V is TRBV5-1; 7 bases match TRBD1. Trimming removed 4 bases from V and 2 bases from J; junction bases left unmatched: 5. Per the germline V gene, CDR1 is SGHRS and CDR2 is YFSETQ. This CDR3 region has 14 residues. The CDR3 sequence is CASSRDRAQETQYF. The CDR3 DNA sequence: TGCGCCAGCAGCAGAGACAGGGCACAAGAGACCCAGTACTTC.

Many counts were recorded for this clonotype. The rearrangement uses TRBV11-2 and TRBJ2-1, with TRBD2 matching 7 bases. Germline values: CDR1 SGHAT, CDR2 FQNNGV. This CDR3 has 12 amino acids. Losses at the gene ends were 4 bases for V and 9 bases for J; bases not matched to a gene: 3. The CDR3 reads CASSSLASEQFF. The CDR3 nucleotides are TGTGCCAGCAGCTCACTAGCGTCTGAGCAGTTCTTC.

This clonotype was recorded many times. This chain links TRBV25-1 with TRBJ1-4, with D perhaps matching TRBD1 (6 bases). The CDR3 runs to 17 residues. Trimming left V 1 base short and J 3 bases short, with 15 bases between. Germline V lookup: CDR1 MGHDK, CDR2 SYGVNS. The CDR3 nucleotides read TGTGCCAGCAGTGAATCGGGATGGGGGCGACCTAATGAAAAACTGTTTTTT. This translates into CASSESGWGRPNEKLFF.

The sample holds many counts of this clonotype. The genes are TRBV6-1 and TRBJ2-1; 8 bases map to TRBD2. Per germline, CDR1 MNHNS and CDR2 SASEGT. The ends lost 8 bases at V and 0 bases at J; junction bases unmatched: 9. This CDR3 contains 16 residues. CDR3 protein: CASSYGGESSYNEQFF. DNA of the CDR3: TGTGCCAGCTCCTACGGGGGGGAGAGCTCCTACAATGAGCAGTTCTTC.

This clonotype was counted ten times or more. The DNA of the CDR3 is TGTGCCAGCTCACCTACTAACAGGGTGGGCACTGAAGCTTTCTTT. Translating gives CASSPTNRVGTEAFF. The rearrangement joins TRBV18 to TRBJ1-1; tentative D call: TRBD1 (6 bases). Trimming took off 3 bases at V and 4 bases at J, with 15 bases between the two ends. The germline V gene has CDR1 KGHSH and CDR2 LQKENI. There are 15 residues in the CDR3.

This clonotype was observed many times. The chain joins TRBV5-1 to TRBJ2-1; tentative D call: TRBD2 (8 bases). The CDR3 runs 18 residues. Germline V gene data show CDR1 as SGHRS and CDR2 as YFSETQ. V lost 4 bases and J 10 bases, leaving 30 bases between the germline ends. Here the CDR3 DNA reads TGCGCCAGCAGCCTAACAGGGGACGTACTAGCGGCTCCGAGGGAGCAGTTCTTC. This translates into CASSLTGDVLAAPREQFF.

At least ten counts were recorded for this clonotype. The CDR3 spells CASRPPVTERRETQYF. CDR3 coding DNA: TGTGCCAGCAGACCCCCGGTTACGGAGAGGAGAGAGACCCAGTACTTC. The chain carries TRBV7-2 and TRBJ2-5, with D uncertain. Germline V lookup: CDR1 SGHTA, CDR2 FQGNSA. CDR3 size: 16 residues. V lost 6 bases and J lost 4, with 21 bases in between.

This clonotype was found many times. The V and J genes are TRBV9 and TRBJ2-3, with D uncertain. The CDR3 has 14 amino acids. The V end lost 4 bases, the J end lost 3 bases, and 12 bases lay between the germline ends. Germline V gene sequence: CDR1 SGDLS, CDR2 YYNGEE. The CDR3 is CASSLQTETDTQYF. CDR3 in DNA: TGTGCCAGCAGCCTCCAGACCGAAACAGATACGCAGTATTTT.

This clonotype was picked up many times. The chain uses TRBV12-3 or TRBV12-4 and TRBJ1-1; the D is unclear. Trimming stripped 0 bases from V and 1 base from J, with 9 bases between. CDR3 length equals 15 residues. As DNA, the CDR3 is TGTGCCAGCAGTTTAGCTAATTCGGCGAACACTGAAGCTTTCTTT. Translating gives CASSLANSANTEAFF.

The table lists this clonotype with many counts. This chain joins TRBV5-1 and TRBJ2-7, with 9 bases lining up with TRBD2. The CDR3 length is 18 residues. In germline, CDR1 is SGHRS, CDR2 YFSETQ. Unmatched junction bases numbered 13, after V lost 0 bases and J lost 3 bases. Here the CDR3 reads CASSLALKSSGSLYEQYF. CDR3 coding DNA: TGCGCCAGCAGCTTGGCCCTCAAGAGTAGCGGGAGCCTCTACGAGCAGTACTTC.

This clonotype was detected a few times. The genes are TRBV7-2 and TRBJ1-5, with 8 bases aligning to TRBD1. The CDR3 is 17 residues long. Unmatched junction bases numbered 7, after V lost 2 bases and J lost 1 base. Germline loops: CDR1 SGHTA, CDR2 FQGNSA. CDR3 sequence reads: CASSLNGQGSSNQPQHF. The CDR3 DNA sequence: TGTGCCAGCAGCTTAAACGGACAGGGAAGCAGCAATCAGCCCCAGCATTTT.

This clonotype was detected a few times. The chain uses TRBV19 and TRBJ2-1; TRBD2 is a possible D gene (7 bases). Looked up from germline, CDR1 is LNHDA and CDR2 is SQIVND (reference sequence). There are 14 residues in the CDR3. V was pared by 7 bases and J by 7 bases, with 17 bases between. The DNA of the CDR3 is TGTGCCAGTAAGGGGGAGGGCCGTCGGAATGAGCAGTTCTTC. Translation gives CASKGEGRRNEQFF.

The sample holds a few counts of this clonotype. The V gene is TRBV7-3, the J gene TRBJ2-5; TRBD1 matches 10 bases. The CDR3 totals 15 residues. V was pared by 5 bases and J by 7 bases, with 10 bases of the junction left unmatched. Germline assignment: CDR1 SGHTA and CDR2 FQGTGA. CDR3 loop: CASSPNPGQGGTQYF. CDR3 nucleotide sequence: TGTGCCAGCAGCCCAAACCCCGGACAGGGGGGGACCCAGTACTTC.

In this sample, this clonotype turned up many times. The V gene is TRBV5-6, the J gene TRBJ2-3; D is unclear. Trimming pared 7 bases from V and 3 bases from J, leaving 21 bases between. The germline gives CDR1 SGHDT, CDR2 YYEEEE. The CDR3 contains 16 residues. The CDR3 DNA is TGTGCCAGCTCCCTTTGGGTCTTAGCTGGGACAGATACGCAGTATTTT. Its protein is CASSLWVLAGTDTQYF.

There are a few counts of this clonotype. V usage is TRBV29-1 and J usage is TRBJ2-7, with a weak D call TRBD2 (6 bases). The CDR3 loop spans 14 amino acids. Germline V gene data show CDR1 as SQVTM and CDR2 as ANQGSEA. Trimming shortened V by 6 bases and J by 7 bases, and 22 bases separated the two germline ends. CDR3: CSVIQSGWLGEQYF. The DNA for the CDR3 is TGCAGCGTAATACAAAGCGGGTGGCTAGGAGAGCAGTACTTC.

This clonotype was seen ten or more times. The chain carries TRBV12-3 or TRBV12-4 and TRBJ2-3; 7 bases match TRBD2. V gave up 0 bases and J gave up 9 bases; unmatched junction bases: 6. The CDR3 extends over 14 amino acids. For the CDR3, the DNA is TGTGCCAGCAGTTTAGCGGGAGGGCGGGACACGCAGTATTTT. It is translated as CASSLAGGRDTQYF.